One sample yielded the 12 T cell receptor beta chains listed below, sequenced in a study of vaccination and CD4 T cells after COVID-19. What these receptors recognize is not known. Scientists ran DNA taken from cultured CD4+ T cells through the Oncomine TCR Beta short-read assay for sequencing. MiXCR, run by TCRdb on the PCR reads, gives a single entry per CDR3 protein. Of about 15,000 distinct CDR3 sequences listed, about 50% are singletons. Treatment noted: approximately nine-day PBMC culture with coronavirus spike peptide pools or control peptides (ViraFEST assay). The sequencing input was CD4+ T cells from blood, cultured in vitro. The receptors stem from a human donor who had recovered from COVID-19.

The V and J genes are TRBV4-1 and TRBJ1-5; D unresolved. Between the trimmed V and J ends, which lost 1 base and 1 base, there was a span of 11 bases. This CDR3 has 16 residues. Germline lookup yields CDR1 MGHRA and CDR2 YSYEKL. This CDR3 is CASSQVSGVSNQPQHF. CDR3 DNA: TGCGCCAGCAGCCAAGTTTCTGGGGTCAGCAATCAGCCCCAGCATTTT.

The chain couples TRBV5-1 to TRBJ2-5; TRBD1 aligns across 7 bases. The CDR3 loop spans 14 amino acids. Trimming removed 4 bases from V and 5 bases from J; junction bases left unmatched: 8. Germline-derived CDR1 and CDR2 are SGHRS and YFSETQ. DNA for the CDR3: TGCGCCAGCAGCCGAACGACAGGGCAGGAGACCCAGTACTTC. Its protein product is CASSRTTGQETQYF. Drawing the rest from reference TRBV5-1 and TRBJ2-5, the complete variable domain is KAGVTQTPRYLIKTRGQQVTLSCSPISGHRSVSWYQQTPGQGLQFLFEYFSETQRNKGNFPGRFSGRQFSNSRSEMNVSTLELGDSALYLCASSRTTGQETQYFGPGTRLLVL.

The CDR3 coding sequence is TGTGCCAGCAGCAGCCCAGGGGCTCGCGAGCAGTACTTC. Its protein product is CASSSPGAREQYF. The chain couples TRBV6-1 to TRBJ2-7; a weak D match, TRBD1 (6 bases). V was cut by 6 bases and J by 6 bases, with 15 bases left in between. The CDR3 has 13 residues. Germline CDR1 MNHNS, CDR2 SASEGT.

The V gene is TRBV7-2, the J gene TRBJ2-7; TRBD2 is a possible D gene (6 bases). Trimming removed 3 bases at V and 2 bases at J, with 8 bases between. The CDR3 has 13 amino acids. The germline gives CDR1 SGHTA, CDR2 FQGNSA. The CDR3 nucleotides are TGTGCCAGCAGCTTCGGGGGAACCTACGAGCAGTACTTC. It specifies CASSFGGTYEQYF.

The gene calls are TRBV3-1 and TRBJ1-1; D perhaps matches TRBD1 (6 bases). The CDR3 has 14 amino acids. The V end was cut by 4 bases, the J end by 6 bases, with 15 bases between. Germline V gene data show CDR1 as LGHDT and CDR2 as YNNKEL (reference sequence). This CDR3 reads CASSLTHQGSEAFF. The CDR3 DNA reads TGTGCCAGCAGCCTAACCCACCAGGGGTCTGAAGCTTTCTTT. Full variable domain (missing parts from reference TRBV3-1 and TRBJ1-1): DTAVSQTPKYLVTQMGNDKSIKCEQNLGHDTMYWYKQDSKKFLKIMFSYNNKELIINETVPNRFSPKSPDKAHLNLHINSLELGDSAVYFCASSLTHQGSEAFFGQGTRLTVV.

V and J are TRBV6-1 and TRBJ1-1; a possible D gene is TRBD1 (5 bases). The V end lost 1 base, the J end lost 9 bases, and 12 bases lay between the germline ends. Germline CDR1 is MNHNS and CDR2 is SASEGT. This CDR3 spans 13 amino acids. The CDR3 sequence is CASSEESGGKAFF. The DNA of the CDR3 is TGTGCCAGCAGTGAAGAGTCTGGGGGTAAAGCTTTCTTT.

This clonotype was recorded a few times. The rearrangement joins TRBV30 to TRBJ1-2, with 7 bases identical to TRBD1. This CDR3 spans 14 amino acids. Germline-derived CDR1 and CDR2 are GTSNPN and SVGIG (reference sequence). V lost 7 bases, J lost 4 bases, and 12 bases stayed unmatched. CDR3 in amino acids: CALTAGQMFYGYTF. The CDR3 nucleotides are TGTGCCTTGACAGCGGGACAGATGTTCTATGGCTACACCTTC.

This sequence joins TRBV6-1 and TRBJ1-2, with 9 bases that match TRBD1. Germline values: CDR1 MNHNS, CDR2 SASEGT. V shed 7 bases and J 8 bases; nucleotides not matched to a gene: 23. The CDR3 has 18 residues. The CDR3 DNA is TGTGCCAGCACTAAGGGAAATCCGGGACAGGGTTTTGTTTCGGGCTACACCTTC. Its translation is CASTKGNPGQGFVSGYTF.

V and J are TRBV5-1 and TRBJ2-1; perhaps TRBD2 as D (6 bases). From germline, CDR1 is SGHRS and CDR2 YFSETQ. The CDR3 consists of 14 residues. Trimming shortened V by 1 base and J by 4 bases, and 9 bases separated the two germline ends. This CDR3 is CASSLTAGYNEQFF. The CDR3 DNA sequence: TGCGCCAGCAGCTTGACCGCGGGGTACAATGAGCAGTTCTTC. Using reference TRBV5-1 and TRBJ2-1 for the parts outside the CDR3, the full variable domain is KAGVTQTPRYLIKTRGQQVTLSCSPISGHRSVSWYQQTPGQGLQFLFEYFSETQRNKGNFPGRFSGRQFSNSRSEMNVSTLELGDSALYLCASSLTAGYNEQFFGPGTRLTVL.

This clonotype was counted a single time. V and J are TRBV7-3 and TRBJ2-3, with D unclear. The germline V gene has CDR1 SGHTA and CDR2 FQGTGA. The CDR3 totals 14 residues. V shed 6 bases and J shed 3 bases, with 13 bases lying between them. CDR3 loop: CASSPGRETDTQYF. The CDR3 DNA is TGTGCCAGCAGTCCCGGTAGGGAAACAGATACGCAGTATTTT.

Written as DNA, the CDR3 is TGTGCCAGCAGCCCCGCCCAGCGGTATGGGCTACGGTACGAGCAGTACTTC. Amino acids: CASSPAQRYGLRYEQYF. The chain joins TRBV11-2 to TRBJ2-7, with a weak D call TRBD2 (5 bases). Germline lookup yields CDR1 SGHAT and CDR2 FQNNGV. The CDR3 runs 17 residues. The ends were cut back, 5 bases at V and 4 bases at J, with 24 bases in the middle.

This rearrangement joins TRBV12-3 or TRBV12-4 to TRBJ1-2; TRBD1 agrees at 9 bases. Trimming at V came to 7 bases and at J to 10 bases, leaving 10 bases not matched to a gene. The CDR3 runs 13 residues. CDR3 bases: TGTGCCAGCACTTACCGGGACAGGGCGGTCTACACCTTC. This codes for CASTYRDRAVYTF.